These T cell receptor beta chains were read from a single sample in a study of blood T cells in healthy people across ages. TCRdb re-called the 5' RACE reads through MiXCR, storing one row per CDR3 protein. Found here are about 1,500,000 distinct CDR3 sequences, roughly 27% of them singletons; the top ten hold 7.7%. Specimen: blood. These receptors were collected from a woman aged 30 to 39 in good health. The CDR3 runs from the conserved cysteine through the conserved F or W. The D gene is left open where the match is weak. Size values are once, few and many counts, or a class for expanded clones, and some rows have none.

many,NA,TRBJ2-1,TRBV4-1,TGCGCCAGCAGCCACCCACAGGGAAGTTCAAATGAGCAGTTCTTC,CASSHPQGSSNEQFF
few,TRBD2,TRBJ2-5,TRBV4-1,TGCGCCAGCAGCTTAGGGCAGGGGCGGGGGGGGCAAGAGACCCAGTACTTC,CASSLGQGRGGQETQYF
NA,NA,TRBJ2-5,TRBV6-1,TGTGCCAGCAGTGAAGCTCCGTCAGCGCACCAAGAGACCCAGTACTTC,CASSEAPSAHQETQYF
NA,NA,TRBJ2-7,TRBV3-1,TGTGCCAGCGCTGGAAGCGTACACGAGCAGTACTTC,CASAGSVHEQYF
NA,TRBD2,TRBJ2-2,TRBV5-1,TGCGCCAGCAGCTTGGGCCTAGCGGGGCGGAACACCGGGGAGCTGTTTTTT,CASSLGLAGRNTGELFF
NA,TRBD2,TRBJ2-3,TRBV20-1,TGCAGTGCTTCGCCGGGACTAGCGGGGGCGGGAGATACGCAGTATTTT,CSASPGLAGAGDTQYF
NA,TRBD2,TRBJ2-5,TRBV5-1,TGCGCCAGCAGCTCTGCTAGCGGGGGGTACCAAGAGACCCAGTACTTC,CASSSASGGYQETQYF
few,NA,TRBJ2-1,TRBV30,TGTGCCTGGAGTGTCCACTCCTACAATGAGCAGTTCTTC,CAWSVHSYNEQFF
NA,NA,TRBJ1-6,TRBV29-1,TGCAGCGTCCCCGGGGCCCGTGATAATTCACCCCTCCACTTT,CSVPGARDNSPLHF
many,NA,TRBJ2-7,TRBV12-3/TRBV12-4,TGTGCCAGCGGTGGCAGAAACTACGAGCAGTACTTC,CASGGRNYEQYF
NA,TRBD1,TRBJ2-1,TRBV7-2,TGTGCCAGCATGACAGGGGGCTCGGGGGAGCAGTTCTTC,CASMTGGSGEQFF
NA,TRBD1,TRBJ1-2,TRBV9,TGTGCCAGCAGCGCGTCTGCAATCGAGGGAGGGGGCAAGCATGGCTACACCTTC,CASSASAIEGGGKHGYTF
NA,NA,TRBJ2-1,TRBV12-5,TGTGCTAGTGGTTTGGCCCTAACCCGGGCCACCAATGAGCAGTTCTTC,CASGLALTRATNEQFF
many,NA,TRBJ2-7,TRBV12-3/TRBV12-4,TGTGCCAGCCGATCGATGCACAGTTCCTACGAGCAGTACTTC,CASRSMHSSYEQYF
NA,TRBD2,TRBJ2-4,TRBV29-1,TGCAGCGTTGAAAAGCGGGGGGGCCGGGCCAAAAACATTCAGTACTTC,CSVEKRGGRAKNIQYF
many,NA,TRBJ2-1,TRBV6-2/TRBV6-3,TGTGCCAGCCGGGTAGGGGTTGGTGAGCAGTTCTTC,CASRVGVGEQFF
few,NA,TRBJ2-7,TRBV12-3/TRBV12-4,TGTGCCAGCAGTACCGGGACACGGATATACGAGCAGTACTTC,CASSTGTRIYEQYF
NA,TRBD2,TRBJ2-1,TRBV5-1,TGCGCCAGCAGCCGGACTAGCGGGGGCTATGAGCAGTTCTTC,CASSRTSGGYEQFF
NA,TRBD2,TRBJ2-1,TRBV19,TGTGCCAGTAGTATGACTAGCGGCTCCTACAATGAGCAGTTCTTC,CASSMTSGSYNEQFF
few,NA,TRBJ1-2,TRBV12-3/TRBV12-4,TGTGCCAGCAGTTTATTCGGTTTGGGCTACACCTTC,CASSLFGLGYTF
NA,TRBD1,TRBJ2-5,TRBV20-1,TGCAGTGCTAGTTTCCCCGGGACAGTCAGAGAGACCCAGTACTTC,CSASFPGTVRETQYF
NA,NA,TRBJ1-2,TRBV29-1,TGCAGCGTTGAAACATCTGATGGCTACACCTTC,CSVETSDGYTF
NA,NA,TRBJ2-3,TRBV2,TGTGCCAGCAATCCGAGAGATACGCAGTATTTT,CASNPRDTQYF
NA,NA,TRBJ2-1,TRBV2,TGTGCCAGCAGTCTTGGACTATCCCCGGAGAATGAGCAGTTCTTC,CASSLGLSPENEQFF
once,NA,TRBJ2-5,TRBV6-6,TGTGCCAGCAGTTACTCTCCAGGGTCCCTAAGAGAGACCCAGTACTTC,CASSYSPGSLRETQYF
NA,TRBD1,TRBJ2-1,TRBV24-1,TGTGCCACCAGTGATAGACAACTAACAGGGGTTCCTGAGCAGTTCTTC,CATSDRQLTGVPEQFF
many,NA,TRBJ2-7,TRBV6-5,TGTGCCAGCAGTTACTCGGATACCTTCTTGGAGCAGTACTTC,CASSYSDTFLEQYF
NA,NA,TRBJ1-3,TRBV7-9,TGTGCCAGCAGCTTTGAGGGCATGAATGGAAACACCATATATTTT,CASSFEGMNGNTIYF
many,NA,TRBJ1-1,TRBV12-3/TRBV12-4,TGTGCCAGCAGAGGGGGGGGCACTGAAGCTTTCTTT,CASRGGGTEAFF
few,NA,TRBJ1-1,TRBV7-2,TGTGCCAGCAGCTTGTTTGGAGGGGGGGACACTGAAGCTTTCTTT,CASSLFGGGDTEAFF
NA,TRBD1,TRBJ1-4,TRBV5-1,TGCGCCAGCAGCCAGGGACAGTCTAATGAAAAACTGTTTTTT,CASSQGQSNEKLFF
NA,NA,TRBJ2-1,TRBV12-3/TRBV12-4,TGTGCCAGCAGTTCCCGCGTCCAGGATCAGTTCTTC,CASSSRVQDQFF
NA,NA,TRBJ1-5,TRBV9,TGTGCCAGCAGCCCGGAGGGGCTCGATCAGCCCCAGCATTTT,CASSPEGLDQPQHF
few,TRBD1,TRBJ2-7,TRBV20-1,TGCAGTGCTCCCTTTACGACAGGGGGGAACGAGCAGTACTTC,CSAPFTTGGNEQYF
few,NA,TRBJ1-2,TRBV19,TGTGCCAGTAGTATAGTCTCGAGACAAGGAGGCTACACCTTC,CASSIVSRQGGYTF
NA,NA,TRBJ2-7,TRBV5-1,TGCGCCAGCATCCTCCAACTAGAGGACGAGCAGTACTTC,CASILQLEDEQYF
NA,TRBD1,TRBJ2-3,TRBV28,TGTGCCACCTTGGACAGGACTAGCACAGATACGCAGTATTTT,CATLDRTSTDTQYF
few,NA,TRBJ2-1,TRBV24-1,TGTGCCACCAGTAGGGCAGGCGGCGGCCACAATGAGCAGTTCTTC,CATSRAGGGHNEQFF
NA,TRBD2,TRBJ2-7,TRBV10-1,TGCGCCAGCAGTGAGTTGCTAGCGGGTCTCAATGAGCAGTACTTC,CASSELLAGLNEQYF
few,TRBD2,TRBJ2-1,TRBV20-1,TGCAGTGCTAGAGGGACTAGCGGGGGGAGTGAGCAGTTCTTC,CSARGTSGGSEQFF
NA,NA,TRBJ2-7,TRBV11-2,TGTGCCAGCAGCTTAGCAGGGTCGCCTCTTGGCGAGCAGTACTTC,CASSLAGSPLGEQYF
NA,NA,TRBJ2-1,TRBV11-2,TGTGCCAGCAGCTTAGTGAGCCGGAGAGAGCAGTTCTTC,CASSLVSRREQFF
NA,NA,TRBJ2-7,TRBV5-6,TGTGCCAGCAGCTTATTGGGGTTCTCCTACGAGCAGTACTTC,CASSLLGFSYEQYF
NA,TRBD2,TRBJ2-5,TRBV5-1,TGCGCCAGCAGCTCCGGATGGCTAGCGGGGGACGGAGGAGAGACCCAGTACTTC,CASSSGWLAGDGGETQYF
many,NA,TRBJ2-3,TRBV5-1,TGCGCCAGCAGCTTGGGGCTTGGAGTCCGGGGGACAGATACGCAGTATTTT,CASSLGLGVRGTDTQYF
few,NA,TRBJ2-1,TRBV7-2,TGTGCCAGCAGCCCGGACAGACGTAGGTCCTACAATGAGCAGTTCTTC,CASSPDRRRSYNEQFF
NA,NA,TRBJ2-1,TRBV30,TGTGCCTGGAGTCCGGACTCAAACTCCTACAATGAGCAGTTCTTC,CAWSPDSNSYNEQFF
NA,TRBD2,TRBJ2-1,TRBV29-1,TGCAGCGTTGGTGTGTCGGGAGGGTCTCATGAGCAGGTCTTC,CSVGVSGGSHEQVF
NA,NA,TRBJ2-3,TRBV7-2,TGTGCCAGCAGAAGCGGGCGGGCCGTGGATACGCAGTATTTT,CASRSGRAVDTQYF
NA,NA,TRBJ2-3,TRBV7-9,TGTGCCAGCAGCCCAACGTCAGGAGCTACGCAGTATTTT,CASSPTSGATQYF
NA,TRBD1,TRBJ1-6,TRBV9,TGTGCCAGCAGCTTGCGACCCGGACAGGGTGATTCACCCCTCCACTTT,CASSLRPGQGDSPLHF
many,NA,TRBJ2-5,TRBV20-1,TGCAGTGCTGGGGCAGGAATGGGGGAGACCCAGTACTTC,CSAGAGMGETQYF
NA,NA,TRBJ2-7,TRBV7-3,TGTGCCAGCAGCCCGCGAGGGGGGGAGAACTACGGGCAGTACTTC,CASSPRGGENYGQYF
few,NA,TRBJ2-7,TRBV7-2,TGTGCCAGCAGCTTCGTCAGGGTGGCTGAGCAGTACTTC,CASSFVRVAEQYF
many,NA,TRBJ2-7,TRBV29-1,TGCAGCGCACAATTACAGGGCTGGGAGCAGTACTTC,CSAQLQGWEQYF
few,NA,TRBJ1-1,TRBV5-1,TGCGCCAGCAGCTTGGTCGTCCGGGGGGTGGCGAACACTGAAGCTTTCTTT,CASSLVVRGVANTEAFF
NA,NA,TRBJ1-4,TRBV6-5,TGTGCCAGCAGTCTTTTGGGGGCGGATGAAAAACTGTTTTTT,CASSLLGADEKLFF